These 32 T cell receptor beta chains were all obtained from the same sample, sequenced in a study of cytomegalovirus exposure and HLA in healthy donors (dated by TCRdb to the late 2010s). The library was prepared using the immunoSEQ multiplex PCR assay. For the multiplex PCR, a mixture combining 60 forward primers for TCR Vbeta segments and 13 reverse primers for TCR Jbeta segments was used. Entries here come from immuneACCESS through TCRdb and include only in-frame sequences with V and J called. Some clones fail to appear in such tables; in the studies checked, an unresolved V gene covers under half of the shortfall, and the cause of the remainder is unknown. Recorded for this sample are approximately 160,000 clones; around four fifths of them occurred a single time. Approximately 7% of the sample lies in the top ten. Sequenced input: PBMCs. All receptors come from a male donor in good health and CMV-seropositive.

This clone was seen more than once but under ten times. This chain uses TRBV7-2 with TRBJ1-1; 7 positions agree with TRBD1. The CDR3 length is 13 residues. Germline CDR1 is SGHTA and CDR2 is FQGNSA. With 4 bases clipped from V and 4 bases from J, the junction kept 3 bases outside the gene matches. CDR3 sequence reads: CASSYTGVTEAFF. CDR3 nucleotide sequence: TGTGCCAGCAGCTACACAGGGGTCACTGAAGCTTTCTTT.

The chain joins TRBV6-5 to TRBJ2-1; 7 bases agree with TRBD2. V lost 6 bases and J lost 7; bases outside the gene matches: 9. The CDR3 contains 14 residues. CDR1 is MNHEY and CDR2 is SVGAGI in the germline V gene. This CDR3 reads CASSDGREVNEQFF. As DNA, the CDR3 is TGTGCCAGCAGCGACGGACGGGAGGTAAATGAGCAGTTCTTC.

The genes are TRBV5-1 and TRBJ2-2; D is undetermined. The CDR3 runs to 15 residues. V lost 4 bases and J lost 0, with 10 bases in between. CDR1 SGHRS and CDR2 YFSETQ come from the germline V gene. CDR3 nucleotides: TGCGCCAGCAGCCCTCCAGTCGCGAACACCGGGGAGCTGTTTTTT. Amino acids: CASSPPVANTGELFF.

This chain uses TRBV14 with TRBJ2-7; TRBD2 aligns across 7 bases. Germline loops: CDR1 SGHDN, CDR2 FVKESK. The V segment lost 4 bases and the J segment 6 bases; nucleotides outside the gene matches: 9. The CDR3 has 14 residues. The CDR3 region is CASSRGGNLLEQYF. The CDR3 bases are TGTGCCAGCAGCCGGGGAGGGAATTTGCTCGAGCAGTACTTC. Drawing the rest from reference TRBV14 and TRBJ2-7, the complete variable domain is EAGVTQFPSHSVIEKGQTVTLRCDPISGHDNLYWYRRVMGKEIKFLLHFVKESKQDESGMPNNRFLAERTGGTYSTLKVQPAELEDSGVYFCASSRGGNLLEQYFGPGTRLTVT.

This clone has just one count. The J gene is TRBJ2-5, the V gene TRBV19, with a tentative D call TRBD1 (6 bases). V lost 10 bases to trimming and J lost 8 bases, with 14 bases between them. The CDR3 extends over 11 amino acids. Germline loops: CDR1 LNHDA, CDR2 SQIVND (reference sequence). The DNA for the CDR3 is TGTGCCACCCGGGACACCCTTACCCAGTACTTC. Its protein is CATRDTLTQYF. The entire variable domain, with the rest obtained from reference TRBV19 and TRBJ2-5, is as follows: DGGITQSPKYLFRKEGQNVTLSCEQNLNHDAMYWYRQDPGQGLRLIYYSQIVNDFQKGDIAEGYSVSREKKESFPLTVTSAQKNPTAFYLCATRDTLTQYFGPGTRLLVL.

The rearrangement links TRBV19 to TRBJ2-3; 15 bases align to TRBD2. The germline CDR1 and CDR2 sequences are LNHDA and SQIVND (reference sequence). This CDR3 is built from 16 residues. V lost 5 bases to trimming and J lost 6 bases; unmatched junction nucleotides: 6. This chain's CDR3 is CASSLGLAGGSDTQYF. In DNA, the CDR3 is TGTGCCAGTAGTCTAGGACTAGCGGGGGGGTCGGATACGCAGTATTTT. The full variable domain, rest sourced from reference TRBV19 and TRBJ2-3, is DGGITQSPKYLFRKEGQNVTLSCEQNLNHDAMYWYRQDPGQGLRLIYYSQIVNDFQKGDIAEGYSVSREKKESFPLTVTSAQKNPTAFYLCASSLGLAGGSDTQYFGPGTRLTVL.

The chain carries TRBV6-1 and TRBJ1-2; 8 bases agree with TRBD1. The germline gives CDR1 MNHNS, CDR2 SASEGT. Trimming removed 6 bases from V and 7 bases from J; junction bases left unmatched: 7. This CDR3 is built from 13 residues. This chain's CDR3 is CASSEQGAGGYTF. The CDR3 DNA is TGTGCCAGCAGCGAGCAGGGGGCGGGTGGCTACACCTTC.

This sequence joins TRBV10-2 and TRBJ1-1; 11 bases fit TRBD1. The CDR3 is made up of 13 amino acids. Germline assignment: CDR1 WSHSY and CDR2 SAAADI. V shed 6 bases and J 5 bases; nucleotides not matched to a gene: 2. DNA of the CDR3: TGCGCCAGCAGGGACAGGGGGCATACTGAAGCTTTCTTT. Its protein product is CASRDRGHTEAFF.

This clone was recorded a few times. The V gene is TRBV4-1, the J gene TRBJ2-2; 7 positions agree with TRBD1. The CDR3 is 15 amino acids. Germline trimming cut 2 bases from V and 8 bases from J; bases unmatched to any gene: 8. CDR1 and CDR2 from the germline V gene are MGHRA and YSYEKL. The CDR3 DNA sequence: TGCGCCAGCAGCCAACCAACGACAGGGTCGGGGGAGCTGTTTTTT. Its protein is CASSQPTTGSGELFF.

The chain uses TRBV13 and TRBJ2-1; 7 nucleotides align to TRBD2. V was pared by 6 bases and J by 10 bases, with 9 bases of the junction left unmatched. Germline V lookup: CDR1 PRHDT, CDR2 FYEKMQ (reference sequence). The length of the CDR3 is 13 residues. The CDR3 DNA reads as TGTGCCAGCAGTGGCGGGGGTTCTGTGGAGCAGTTCTTC. Its translation is CASSGGGSVEQFF.

This chain links TRBV5-4 with TRBJ2-5; 11 bases agree with TRBD2. The germline gives CDR1 SGHNT, CDR2 YYREEE (reference sequence). The CDR3 consists of 15 residues. Trimming took 4 bases from V and 4 from J; bases not matched to a gene: 6. CDR3: CASSPNLAGGETQYF. The CDR3 bases are TGTGCCAGCAGCCCCAATCTAGCGGGGGGAGAGACCCAGTACTTC.

This sequence joins TRBV7-9 and TRBJ2-1; TRBD1 might be the D (5 bases). The V gene's germline CDR1 is SEHNR and CDR2 FQNEAQ (reference sequence). This CDR3 region has 16 residues. Trimming took 1 base from V and 4 from J, leaving 14 bases between them. CDR3 bases: TGTGCCAGCAGCTTAGTACCAGGGATGCAGTACAATGAGCAGTTCTTC. Translation gives CASSLVPGMQYNEQFF.

The chain links TRBV10-3 to TRBJ2-2; 9 bases align to TRBD1. Per germline, CDR1 ENHRY and CDR2 SYGVKD. With V trimmed by 10 bases and J by 7 bases, 13 bases remained unmatched. This CDR3 contains 15 residues. The chain's CDR3 is CATGDRARRDGELFF. CDR3 in DNA: TGTGCCACCGGGGACAGGGCCAGACGGGACGGGGAGCTGTTTTTT.

This clone was recorded only once. The chain joins TRBV7-9 to TRBJ1-2; maybe TRBD1 (6 bases). Germline V gives CDR1 SEHNR, CDR2 FQNEAQ (reference sequence). This CDR3 comprises 14 residues. Trimming removed 5 bases from V and 8 bases from J, with 18 bases in between. The CDR3 DNA is TGTGCCAGCAGCCCGGGGCAGGGGCTAGGAGGCTACACCTTC. Encoded protein: CASSPGQGLGGYTF.

The J gene is TRBJ1-2, the V gene TRBV9, with 10 bases that match TRBD1. The CDR3 covers 13 residues. The J segment lost 4 bases and the V segment lost 4 bases, leaving 1 base of the junction unmatched. Germline-derived CDR1 and CDR2 are SGDLS and YYNGEE. CDR3 residues: CASSRTGGYGYTF. CDR3 nucleotides: TGTGCCAGCAGCCGGACAGGGGGCTATGGCTACACCTTC.

The chain joins TRBV9 to TRBJ2-2; 7 bases line up with TRBD1. The germline V gene has CDR1 SGDLS and CDR2 YYNGEE. The CDR3 is 13 amino acids. The V segment lost 5 bases and the J segment 5 bases; nucleotides outside the gene matches: 3. The CDR3 DNA reads TGTGCCAGCAGAAAACAGGGGACCGGGGAGCTGTTTTTT. Translation: CASRKQGTGELFF.

The chain has TRBV5-6 and TRBJ2-5; D is possibly TRBD2 (6 bases). Germline values: CDR1 SGHDT, CDR2 YYEEEE. The CDR3 spans 14 residues. The V end was cut by 4 bases, the J end by 2 bases, with 12 bases between. CDR3 in DNA: TGTGCCAGCAGCCAGGGACTGACGCAAGAGACCCAGTACTTC. Its protein product is CASSQGLTQETQYF. Variable domain in full (rest from reference TRBV5-6 and TRBJ2-5): DAGVTQSPTHLIKTRGQQVTLRCSPKSGHDTVSWYQQALGQGPQFIFQYYEEEERQRGNFPDRFSGHQFPNYSSELNVNALLLGDSALYLCASSQGLTQETQYFGPGTRLLVL.

The count of this clone is one. The chain carries TRBV28 and TRBJ2-6; TRBD1 matches 8 bases. V shed 7 bases, J shed 4 bases, and the junction held 18 bases outside the gene matches. The CDR3 loop spans 19 amino acids. CDR1 is MDHEN, CDR2 SYDVKM, per germline. The CDR3 reads CASISYWTGPQRGANVLTF. In nucleotides, the CDR3 is TGTGCCAGCATCTCATACTGGACAGGGCCTCAAAGAGGGGCCAACGTCCTGACTTTC.

V gene TRBV5-1 combines with J gene TRBJ1-6; tentatively, D is TRBD1 (6 bases). The germline V gene has CDR1 SGHRS and CDR2 YFSETQ. The CDR3 is made up of 15 amino acids. With 4 bases removed from V and 6 bases from J, the gap between germline ends came to 14 bases. The CDR3 nucleotides read TGCGCCAGCAGCCTGGACAGCCTTCCTAATTCACCCCTCCACTTT. Protein sequence: CASSLDSLPNSPLHF.

The CDR3 region is CASSVEAGGGTDTQYF. The DNA for the CDR3 is TGTGCCAGCAGCGTAGAGGCGGGGGGGGGCACAGATACGCAGTATTTT. The J gene is TRBJ2-3, the V gene TRBV9; 9 bases line up with TRBD2. Per germline, CDR1 SGDLS and CDR2 YYNGEE. This CDR3 is built from 16 residues. With V trimmed by 0 bases and J by 1 base, 3 bases remained unmatched.

The chain uses TRBV9 and TRBJ2-3; 8 nucleotides align to TRBD1. V lost 4 bases to trimming and J lost 7 bases; unmatched junction nucleotides: 8. This CDR3 comprises 14 residues. The germline CDR1 and CDR2 sequences are SGDLS and YYNGEE. The CDR3 is CASSPRTGSNTQYF. The CDR3 DNA is TGTGCCAGCAGCCCCCGGACAGGGAGCAATACGCAGTATTTT.

The chain recombines TRBV7-6 with TRBJ2-7, with D maybe TRBD1 (6 bases). Trimming removed 1 base from V and 2 bases from J, with 6 bases in between. The CDR3 totals 13 residues. The germline gives CDR1 SGHVS, CDR2 FNYEAQ. CDR3 DNA: TGTGCCAGCAGCTTAGGGGACACCTACGAGCAGTACTTC. As protein: CASSLGDTYEQYF.

The V gene is TRBV6-1, the J gene TRBJ1-1; the match to TRBD1 covers 7 bases. With V trimmed by 6 bases and J by 4 bases, 5 bases remained unmatched. CDR1 and CDR2 (germline): MNHNS, SASEGT. The CDR3 totals 13 residues. The CDR3 nucleotides are TGTGCCAGCAGGGTACAGGGGACCACTGAAGCTTTCTTT. This encodes CASRVQGTTEAFF.

The chain combines TRBV18 with TRBJ2-1; 7 nucleotides line up with TRBD1. V shed 4 bases, J shed 8 bases, and the junction held 8 bases outside the gene matches. Per the germline V gene, CDR1 is KGHSH and CDR2 is LQKENI. CDR3 length: 14 residues. CDR3 loop: CASSQRTGLDEQFF. Here the CDR3 DNA reads TGTGCCAGCTCACAGCGGACAGGCTTGGATGAGCAGTTCTTC.

The table lists this clone with a count of one. The rearrangement joins TRBV6-6 to TRBJ2-7, with D perhaps TRBD2 (6 bases). This CDR3 is built from 15 residues. Germline V lookup: CDR1 MNHNY, CDR2 SVGAGI (reference sequence). Trimming shortened V by 6 bases and J by 3 bases, and 18 bases separated the two germline ends. DNA for the CDR3: TGTGCCAGCAGCCGAACCGGGCCCGGGGGCTACGAGCAGTACTTC. Translation gives CASSRTGPGGYEQYF.

The chain employs TRBV5-4 and TRBJ1-1; possibly TRBD1 for D (6 bases). This CDR3 region has 14 residues. The germline V gene encodes CDR1 SGHNT and CDR2 YYREEE (reference sequence). V dropped 0 bases and J dropped 5 bases, with 11 bases sitting between them. The CDR3 DNA follows: TGTGCCAGCAGCTTGGAGGGGGGGAGAACTGAAGCTTTCTTT. It is translated as CASSLEGGRTEAFF.

The rearrangement links TRBV11-2 to TRBJ2-7; a weak D match, TRBD2 (5 bases). The germline gives CDR1 SGHAT, CDR2 FQNNGV. The CDR3 totals 18 residues. The V end lost 1 base, the J end lost 7 bases, and 26 bases lay between the germline ends. The DNA of the CDR3 is TGTGCCAGCAGCTTAGGAGGTGCTTTGGACCCCGTGCCGGGGGAGCAGTACTTC. Translated, it gives CASSLGGALDPVPGEQYF.

The chain is built from TRBV10-3 and TRBJ2-7, with D perhaps matching TRBD2 (7 bases). CDR1 ENHRY and CDR2 SYGVKD come from the germline V gene. The V end was cut by 8 bases, the J end by 7 bases, with 21 bases between. CDR3 length: 14 amino acids. This chain's CDR3 is CAIGRGSGGREQYF. The CDR3, as DNA: TGTGCCATCGGGAGGGGGTCGGGGGGTCGGGAGCAGTACTTC.

This clone was detected a few times. The V call is TRBV6-5, the J call TRBJ1-2, with D hard to call. Germline lookup yields CDR1 MNHEY and CDR2 SVGAGI. The CDR3 has 15 residues. Between the trimmed V and J ends, which lost 0 bases and 8 bases, there was a span of 16 bases. CDR3 loop: CASSYSFAGYGGYTF. The CDR3 DNA reads TGTGCCAGCAGTTACTCATTCGCTGGGTACGGGGGCTACACCTTC.

The J gene is TRBJ2-2, the V gene TRBV5-1, with 8 bases lining up with TRBD2. The V gene end was trimmed by 0 bases and the J gene end by 4 bases; junction bases not matched to a gene: 5. The CDR3 is 16 amino acids. Germline CDR1 is SGHRS and CDR2 is YFSETQ. CDR3 in amino acids: CASSLASGGGTGELFF. In DNA, the CDR3 is TGCGCCAGCAGCTTGGCCTCCGGGGGGGGCACCGGGGAGCTGTTTTTT.

The rearrangement links TRBV10-3 to TRBJ1-5; perhaps TRBD1 as D (6 bases). Per germline, CDR1 ENHRY and CDR2 SYGVKD. The CDR3 consists of 15 residues. V dropped 3 bases and J dropped 0 bases, with 9 bases sitting between them. CDR3 sequence (DNA): TGTGCCATCAGTGAACAGGGATATAGCAATCAGCCCCAGCATTTT. It yields the protein CAISEQGYSNQPQHF.

Only a few counts were recorded for this clone. The chain recombines TRBV2 with TRBJ2-2; 10 nucleotides align to TRBD2. The CDR3 contains 16 residues. The junction had 9 bases not matched to a gene; V was cut back by 8 bases and J by 3 bases. Germline V gene lookup returns CDR1 SNHLY and CDR2 FYNNEI. CDR3 region: CASGRLAGAYTGELFF. CDR3 DNA sequence: TGTGCCAGCGGTAGGCTAGCGGGGGCGTACACCGGGGAGCTGTTTTTT.